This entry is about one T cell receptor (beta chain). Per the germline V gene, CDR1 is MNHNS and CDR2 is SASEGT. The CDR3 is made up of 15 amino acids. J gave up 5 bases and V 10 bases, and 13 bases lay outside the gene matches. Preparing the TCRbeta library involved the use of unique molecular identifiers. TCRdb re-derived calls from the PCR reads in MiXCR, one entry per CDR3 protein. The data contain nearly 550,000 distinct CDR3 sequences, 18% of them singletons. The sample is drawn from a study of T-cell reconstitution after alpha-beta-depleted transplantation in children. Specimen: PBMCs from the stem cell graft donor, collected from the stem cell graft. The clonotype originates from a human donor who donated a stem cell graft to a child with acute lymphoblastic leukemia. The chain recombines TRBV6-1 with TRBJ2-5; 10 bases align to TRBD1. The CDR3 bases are TGTGCCACCCTCGGGACAGGGGAACTCGGGGAGACCCAGTACTTC. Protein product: CATLGTGELGETQYF.